This T cell receptor beta chain emerged from a study of blood T cells in healthy people across ages. Study background: For every two T cells, template switching captured about one barcoded beta molecule.

Germline CDR1 LGHNA, CDR2 YNFKEQ. The CDR3 loop spans 16 amino acids. Trimming took 0 bases from V and 1 from J, leaving 9 bases between them. Using a J-beta primer mix together with a sample-barcoded 5' primer, a second PCR was run for about 6 to 11 cycles. TCRdb analysed the 5' RACE reads with MiXCR anew, one entry per CDR3 protein. Counted here are around 670,000 distinct CDR3 sequences, 25% to 30% occurring once; the ten biggest clones make up approximately 15%. Sequenced input: blood. The origin of this receptor is a woman aged 80 or over in good health. The gene calls are TRBV4-2 and TRBJ2-2, with D unclear. The CDR3 here is CASSQDLHVNTGELFF. Written as DNA, the CDR3 is TGTGCCAGCAGCCAAGACCTACACGTGAACACCGGGGAGCTGTTTTTT.